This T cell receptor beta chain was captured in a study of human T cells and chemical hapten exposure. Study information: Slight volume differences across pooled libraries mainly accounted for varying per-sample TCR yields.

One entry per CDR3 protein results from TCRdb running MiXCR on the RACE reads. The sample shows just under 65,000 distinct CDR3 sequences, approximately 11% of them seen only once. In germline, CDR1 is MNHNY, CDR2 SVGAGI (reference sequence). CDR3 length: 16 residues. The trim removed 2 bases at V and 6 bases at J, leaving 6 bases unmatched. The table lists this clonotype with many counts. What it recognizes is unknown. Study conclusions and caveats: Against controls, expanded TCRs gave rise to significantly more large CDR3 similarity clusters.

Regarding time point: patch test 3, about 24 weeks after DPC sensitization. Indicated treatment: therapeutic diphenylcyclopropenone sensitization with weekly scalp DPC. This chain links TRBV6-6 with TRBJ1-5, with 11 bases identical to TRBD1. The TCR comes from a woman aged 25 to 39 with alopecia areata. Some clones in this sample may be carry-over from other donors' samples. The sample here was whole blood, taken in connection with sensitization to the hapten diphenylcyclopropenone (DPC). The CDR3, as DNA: TGTGCCAGCAGTTACATAGGACAGGGGGCAGGTCAGCCCCAGCATTTT. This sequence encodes CASSYIGQGAGQPQHF.